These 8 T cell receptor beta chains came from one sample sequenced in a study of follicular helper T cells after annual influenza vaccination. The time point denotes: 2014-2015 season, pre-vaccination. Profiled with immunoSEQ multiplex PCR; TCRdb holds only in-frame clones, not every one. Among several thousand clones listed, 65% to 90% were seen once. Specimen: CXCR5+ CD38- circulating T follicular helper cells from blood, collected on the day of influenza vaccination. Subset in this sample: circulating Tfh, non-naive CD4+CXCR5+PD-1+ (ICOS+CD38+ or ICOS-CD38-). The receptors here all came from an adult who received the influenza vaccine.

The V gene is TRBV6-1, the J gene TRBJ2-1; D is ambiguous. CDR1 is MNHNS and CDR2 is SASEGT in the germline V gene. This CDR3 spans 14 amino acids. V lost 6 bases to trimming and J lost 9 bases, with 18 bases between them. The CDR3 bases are TGTGCCAGCAGAAAGCAGGTGGATTTGGGTGAGCAGTTCTTC. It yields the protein CASRKQVDLGEQFF.

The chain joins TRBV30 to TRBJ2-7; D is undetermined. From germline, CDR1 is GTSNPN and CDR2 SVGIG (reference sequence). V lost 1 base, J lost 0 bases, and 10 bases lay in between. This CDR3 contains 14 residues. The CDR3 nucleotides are TGTGCCTGGAGTGAAGGTGGATCCTCCTACGAGCAGTACTTC. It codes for CAWSEGGSSYEQYF. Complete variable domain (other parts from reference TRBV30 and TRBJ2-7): SQTIHQWPATLVQPVGSPLSLECTVEGTSNPNLYWYRQAAGRGLQLLFYSVGIGQISSEVPQNLSASRPQDRQFILSSKKLLLSDSGFYLCAWSEGGSSYEQYFGPGTRLTVT.

The CDR3 DNA follows: TGTGCCAGCAGCTTGGATGGGGGGTCGGTCGAGCAGTACTTC. As protein: CASSLDGGSVEQYF. The chain uses TRBV5-4 and TRBJ2-7; D may be TRBD2 (6 bases). This CDR3 is built from 14 residues. Trimming stripped 0 bases from V and 6 bases from J, with 13 bases between. Germline lookup yields CDR1 SGHNT and CDR2 YYREEE (reference sequence).

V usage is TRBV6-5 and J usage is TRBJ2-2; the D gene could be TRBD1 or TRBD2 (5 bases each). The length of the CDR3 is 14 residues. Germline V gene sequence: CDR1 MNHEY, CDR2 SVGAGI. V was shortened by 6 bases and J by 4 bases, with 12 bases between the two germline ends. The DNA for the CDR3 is TGTGCCAGCAGATCGTCCGGGGCCACCGGGGAGCTGTTTTTT. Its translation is CASRSSGATGELFF.

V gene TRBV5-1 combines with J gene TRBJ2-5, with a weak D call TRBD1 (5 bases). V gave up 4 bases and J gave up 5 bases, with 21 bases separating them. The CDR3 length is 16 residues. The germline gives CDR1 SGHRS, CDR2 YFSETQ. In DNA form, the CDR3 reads TGCGCCAGCAGCCCCGGCCCGACAGCCGGGCTGGAGACCCAGTACTTC. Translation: CASSPGPTAGLETQYF.

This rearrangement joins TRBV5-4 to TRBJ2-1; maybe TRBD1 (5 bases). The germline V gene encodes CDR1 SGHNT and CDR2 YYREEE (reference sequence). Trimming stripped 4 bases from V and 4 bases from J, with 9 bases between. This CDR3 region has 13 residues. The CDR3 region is CASSDDSYNEQFF. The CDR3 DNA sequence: TGTGCCAGCAGCGATGACAGTTACAATGAGCAGTTCTTC.

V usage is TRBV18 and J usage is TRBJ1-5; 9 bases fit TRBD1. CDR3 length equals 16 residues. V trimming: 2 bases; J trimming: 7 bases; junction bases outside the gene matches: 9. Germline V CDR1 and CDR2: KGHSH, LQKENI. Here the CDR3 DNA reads TGTGCCAGCTCACCAAGCCGGGACAGGGAAGCGCAGCCCCAGCATTTT. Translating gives CASSPSRDREAQPQHF.

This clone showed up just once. This CDR3 reads CASSSLVVGGNQPQHF. CDR3 DNA: TGTGCCAGCAGCTCCTTGGTTGTGGGTGGCAATCAGCCCCAGCATTTT. V and J are TRBV5-8 and TRBJ1-5; D remains unclear. Germline CDR1 and CDR2: SGHTS and YDEGEE. Trimming removed 3 bases at V and 2 bases at J, with 15 bases between. The CDR3 is 16 residues long.